These 27 T cell receptor beta chains were all obtained from the same sample, sequenced in a study of CXCR3-negative and CXCR3-positive naive CD8 T cells. The TRB cDNA libraries were prepared by 5' RACE with UMI labels. With the 5' RACE reads reprocessed, TCRdb shows one record per CDR3 protein and no DNA. The repertoire table contains about 39,000 distinct CDR3 sequences. The sequencing input was naive CXCR3- CD8+ T cells from blood. Subset in this sample: CD45RO-CCR7+CD27+CD95- naive CD8+ T cells lacking CXCR3 (TNR3-). These receptors were obtained from a human donor in good health. Some clones in this sample may be carry-over from other donors' samples.

The gene calls are TRBV25-1 and TRBJ2-2; as DNA is missing, the TRBD2 call by TCRdb cannot be tested. CDR1 MGHDK and CDR2 SYGVNS come from the germline V gene. CDR3 length: 17 residues. CDR3 sequence reads: CASSEDSGGLNTGELFF.

The gene calls are TRBV28 and TRBJ2-7; TCRdb's D call of TRBD1 is untestable without DNA. The germline CDR1 and CDR2 sequences are MDHEN and SYDVKM. The CDR3 is 15 residues long. The CDR3 loop reads CASSLTHRGPYEQYF.

This chain uses TRBV12-3 or TRBV12-4 with TRBJ2-5; there is no DNA to check the TCRdb D call of TRBD1. The CDR3 has 16 amino acids. The CDR3 spells CASSPPGGRAGETQYF.

The CDR3 sequence is CATQVGTGVGPQHF. The chain links TRBV28 to TRBJ1-5; as DNA is missing, the TRBD1 call by TCRdb cannot be tested. CDR3 size: 14 residues. Germline V gene sequence: CDR1 MDHEN, CDR2 SYDVKM.

The V and J genes are TRBV9 and TRBJ2-7; as DNA is missing, the TRBD1 call by TCRdb cannot be tested. CDR3 size: 12 residues. CDR1 SGDLS and CDR2 YYNGEE come from the germline V gene. CDR3 loop: CASSSGQGEQYF.

The V call is TRBV29-1, the J call TRBJ2-3; as DNA is missing, the TRBD1 call by TCRdb cannot be tested. Germline V gene lookup returns CDR1 SQVTM and CDR2 ANQGSEA. CDR3 length equals 15 residues. The CDR3: CSALSLGQGLDTQYF.

This clonotype is labeled medium-sized based on frequency. The rearrangement uses TRBV23-1 and TRBJ2-7; the D gene TCRdb calls, TRBD2, cannot be checked with no DNA. TRBV23-1 is sorted into the ORF group, with uncertain function. The CDR3 runs 14 residues. The CDR3 spells CASSPLLAFYEQYF.

The chain recombines TRBV7-9 with TRBJ2-3; TCRdb reports TRBD2, a call that lacks DNA to check it against. Per the germline V gene, CDR1 is SEHNR and CDR2 is FQNEAQ (reference sequence). This CDR3 is 14 amino acids long. CDR3 in amino acids: CASSSLAGPGREYF.

The J gene is TRBJ2-7, the V gene TRBV4-3; TCRdb picks TRBD1, but there is no DNA to check that call. Germline lookup yields CDR1 LGHNA and CDR2 YSLEER. The CDR3 runs to 15 residues. CDR3 amino acids: CASSQKVTGGYEQYF.

Here the CDR3 reads CASSIGPGGTEAFF. The chain couples TRBV7-6 to TRBJ1-1; the TCRdb call, TRBD1, lacks DNA for checking. Germline-derived CDR1 and CDR2 are SGHVS and FNYEAQ. This CDR3 contains 14 residues. Based on the CDR3 plus reference TRBV7-6 and TRBJ1-1, the full variable domain is GAGVSQSPRYKVTKRGQDVALRCDPISGHVSLYWYRQALGQGPEFLTYFNYEAQQDKSGLPNDRFSAERPEGSISTLTIQRTEQRDSAMYRCASSIGPGGTEAFFGQGTRLTVV.

The gene calls are TRBV5-1 and TRBJ2-7. There are 14 residues in the CDR3. CDR1 and CDR2 (germline): SGHRS, YFSETQ. The CDR3 sequence is CASSLGRDTYEQYF.

The rearrangement uses TRBV11-2 and TRBJ2-1. This CDR3 spans 15 amino acids. Germline assignment: CDR1 SGHAT and CDR2 FQNNGV. The CDR3 reads CASSLELSAYNEQFF.

The V gene is TRBV18, the J gene TRBJ1-2. The CDR3 is 12 amino acids. Germline V gene data show CDR1 as KGHSH and CDR2 as LQKENI. This CDR3 reads CASAEADYGYTF.

The chain carries TRBV15 and TRBJ1-4; without DNA, the TCRdb call of TRBD1 cannot be checked. CDR3 length: 16 amino acids. The germline gives CDR1 LNHNV, CDR2 YYDKDF (reference sequence). The CDR3 here is CATSPGTGQTNEKLFF.

The chain links TRBV28 to TRBJ2-4. The CDR3 extends over 16 amino acids. Per germline, CDR1 MDHEN and CDR2 SYDVKM. CDR3 residues: CASSPRPVLAKNIQYF.

The V call is TRBV28, the J call TRBJ2-4. The CDR3 contains 12 residues. In germline, CDR1 is MDHEN, CDR2 SYDVKM. CDR3 region: CASSLLSNIQYF.

The gene calls are TRBV29-1 and TRBJ2-1; TCRdb's assignment of TRBD1 cannot be checked, as there is no DNA. The CDR3 is 15 residues long. The germline gives CDR1 SQVTM, CDR2 ANQGSEA. CDR3 residues: CSVEEAGASYNEQFF.

This chain links TRBV28 with TRBJ2-1; the D gene TCRdb calls, TRBD2, cannot be checked with no DNA. Germline loops: CDR1 MDHEN, CDR2 SYDVKM. The CDR3 has 11 amino acids. This CDR3 is CASRFGTSMFF.

The chain joins TRBV5-1 to TRBJ1-1; as DNA is missing, the TRBD1 call by TCRdb cannot be tested. CDR1 and CDR2 (germline): SGHRS, YFSETQ. The CDR3 runs 13 residues. Here the CDR3 reads CASTPGGYTEAFF.

The V call is TRBV28, the J call TRBJ1-5. CDR3 length equals 14 residues. Germline V CDR1 and CDR2: MDHEN, SYDVKM. This chain's CDR3 is CASTELLSNQPQHF.

This chain links TRBV7-2 with TRBJ2-7; the D gene TCRdb calls, TRBD1, cannot be checked with no DNA. Germline V gene data show CDR1 as SGHTA and CDR2 as FQGNSA. The CDR3 is made up of 15 amino acids. The CDR3 is CASSLFGSGTYEQYF.

The chain carries TRBV5-1 and TRBJ2-1. In germline, CDR1 is SGHRS, CDR2 YFSETQ. This CDR3 comprises 14 residues. The CDR3 protein is CASSLDRVYNEQFF. The entire variable domain, with the rest obtained from reference TRBV5-1 and TRBJ2-1, is as follows: KAGVTQTPRYLIKTRGQQVTLSCSPISGHRSVSWYQQTPGQGLQFLFEYFSETQRNKGNFPGRFSGRQFSNSRSEMNVSTLELGDSALYLCASSLDRVYNEQFFGPGTRLTVL.

The genes are TRBV29-1 and TRBJ2-7; TCRdb calls TRBD1, which cannot be checked without DNA. The germline CDR1 and CDR2 sequences are SQVTM and ANQGSEA. The CDR3 runs 14 residues. The CDR3 protein is CSVEDGTGAYEQYF.

The chain carries TRBV12-3 or TRBV12-4 and TRBJ1-4. There are 12 residues in the CDR3. CDR3 in amino acids: CASSSVGEKLFF.

The chain uses TRBV7-6 and TRBJ2-5. Germline CDR1 is SGHVS and CDR2 is FNYEAQ. This CDR3 is built from 14 residues. The CDR3 is CASSPEFVGETQYF.

J is TRBJ1-2 and V is TRBV7-9; TCRdb's D gene call, TRBD1, goes unchecked for lack of DNA. Germline CDR1 SEHNR, CDR2 FQNEAQ (reference sequence). This CDR3 region has 11 residues. CDR3 sequence reads: CASSGTGRYTF.

The rearrangement uses TRBV28 and TRBJ2-7. Germline values: CDR1 MDHEN, CDR2 SYDVKM. The CDR3 runs 13 residues. CDR3 in amino acids: CASSLTNSYEQYF.